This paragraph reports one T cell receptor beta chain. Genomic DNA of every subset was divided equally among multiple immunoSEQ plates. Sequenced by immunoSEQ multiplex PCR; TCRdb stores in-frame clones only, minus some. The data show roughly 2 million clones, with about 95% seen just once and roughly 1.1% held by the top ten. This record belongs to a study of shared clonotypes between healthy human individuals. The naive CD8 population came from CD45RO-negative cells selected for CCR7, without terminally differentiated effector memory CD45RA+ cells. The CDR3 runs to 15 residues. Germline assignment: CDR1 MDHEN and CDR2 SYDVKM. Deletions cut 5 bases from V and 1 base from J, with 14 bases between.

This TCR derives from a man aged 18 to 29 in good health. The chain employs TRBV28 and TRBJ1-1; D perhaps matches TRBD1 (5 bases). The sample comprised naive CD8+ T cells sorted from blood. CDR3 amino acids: CASSLPGEANTEAFF. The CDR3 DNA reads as TGTGCCAGCAGTCTCCCGGGGGAGGCGAACACTGAAGCTTTCTTT. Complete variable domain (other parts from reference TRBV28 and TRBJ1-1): DVKVTQSSRYLVKRTGEKVFLECVQDMDHENMFWYRQDPGLGLRLIYFSYDVKMKEKGDIPEGYSVSREKKERFSLILESASTNQTSMYLCASSLPGEANTEAFFGQGTRLTVV.